This T cell receptor beta chain emerged from a study of T cells after yellow fever vaccination. Only a few counts were recorded for this clonotype. TCRdb called the 5' RACE reads again in MiXCR, with one record for every CDR3 protein. The table records under 200,000 distinct CDR3 sequences, approximately 11% of them present only once. The ends lost 6 bases at V and 6 bases at J; junction bases unmatched: 9. The CDR3 totals 16 residues. The clonotype was recovered from a man in his late teens or twenties who received the YFV17D yellow fever vaccine. This chain joins TRBV12-3 or TRBV12-4 and TRBJ2-2; 11 bases fit TRBD1. Source: CD8+ T cells sorted from PBMCs, taken 15 days after the yellow fever booster vaccination. CDR3 protein: CASRPPGTGGSGELFF. DNA for the CDR3: TGTGCCAGCAGACCTCCGGGGACAGGGGGATCCGGGGAGCTGTTTTTT.